This section outlines one T cell receptor beta chain sequence together with its context. The entry originates in a study of blood T cell repertoires in COVID-19. Study-level background: In each case, the material was cDNA or gDNA derived from T cells, B-cell-depleted T cells, or PBMCs.

The V gene's germline CDR1 is PRHDT and CDR2 FYEKMQ (reference sequence). The CDR3 contains 13 residues. V gave up 5 bases and J gave up 1 base, with 8 bases separating them. Sequencing was performed with immunoSEQ multiplex PCR; in TCRdb, only in-frame clones are kept and a portion is missing. The repertoire holds some 150,000 clones, with roughly 80% as singletons. V is TRBV13 and J is TRBJ1-1; unclear D gene. This receptor was obtained from a human donor in a cohort sampled during active COVID-19. The sequenced sample consisted of peripheral blood. DNA of the CDR3: TGTGCCAGCAGCCCGCCGGGGAACACTGAAGCTTTCTTT. It is translated as CASSPPGNTEAFF.